The source of this T cell receptor beta chain is a study of T cell responses to AZD1222 COVID-19 vaccine. Data came from immunoSEQ multiplex PCR; TCRdb stores just in-frame clones and leaves some out. The sample gives approximately 91,000 clones, 70% to 90% of which show up once; less than 15% is in the top ten. The CDR3 is made up of 15 amino acids. Germline CDR1 is SNHLY and CDR2 is FYNNEI. V lost 3 bases and J lost 9, with 15 bases in between. The TCR was taken from an adult in good health. This chain uses TRBV2 with TRBJ1-6; weak D call: TRBD1 (5 bases). Sequences were derived from peripheral blood, sampled on day 0 of AZD1222 vaccination. The CDR3 loop reads CASSERRAGGSPLHF. The CDR3 bases are TGTGCCAGCAGTGAGAGGCGGGCCGGGGGTTCACCCCTCCACTTT.